Presented here are 5 T cell receptor beta chains from one specimen sequenced in a study of blood T cells in healthy people across ages. The use of a sample-barcoded 5' primer and a J-beta primer mix characterized a second PCR of roughly 6 to 11 cycles. A single record per CDR3 protein comes from TCRdb applying MiXCR to the 5' RACE reads. Here the sample spans more than 650,000 distinct CDR3 sequences, approximately 24% being singletons. The same sample was also used in a study of T cells of mothers and their children.

The specimen was blood. The receptor source for this set is a boy aged 5-17 years in good health.

V gene TRBV7-9 combines with J gene TRBJ2-5, with TRBD1 matching over 7 bases. TRBJ2-7 explains the end of the DNA better; the J call may be wrong. The CDR3 is 15 amino acids. Looked up from germline, CDR1 is SEHNR and CDR2 is FQNEAQ (reference sequence). CDR3: CASSLRQGTLHEQYF. For the CDR3, the DNA is TGTGCCAGCAGCCTTCGACAGGGTACCCTCCACGAGCAGTACTTC.

This clonotype was seen repeatedly, ten times or more. Sequence at one end of the junction differs from germline and may be a read error. V and J are TRBV5-1 and TRBJ2-5, with 14 bases fitting TRBD2. CDR1 SGHRS and CDR2 YFSETQ come from the germline V gene. The CDR3 spans 15 residues. In DNA form, the CDR3 reads TGTGCCAGCAGCCCGGGACTAGCGGGGGTGGAGACCCAGTACTTC. Its translation is CASSPGLAGVETQYF.

This clonotype was counted a few times. The V and J genes are TRBV20-1 and TRBJ2-5; D assignment may be TRBD1 or TRBD2 (5 bases each). Looked up from germline, CDR1 is DFQATT and CDR2 is SNEGSKA (reference sequence). V was trimmed by 3 bases and J by 5 bases, leaving 19 bases between them. This CDR3 comprises 15 residues. DNA of the CDR3: TGCAGTGCTAGTCGCGACTCCACCGGGACGGAGACCCAGTACTTC. Its protein is CSASRDSTGTETQYF.

This clonotype was picked up a small number of times. The chain employs TRBV28 and TRBJ1-2, with D possibly TRBD1 on 5 matching bases. V lost 3 bases and J 0 bases, leaving 11 bases between the germline ends. The length of the CDR3 is 15 residues. Looked up from germline, CDR1 is MDHEN and CDR2 is SYDVKM. The CDR3 DNA reads as TGTGCCAGCAGTTTGGGTTTGGGGGCTAACTATGGCTACACCTTC. This translates into CASSLGLGANYGYTF.

V and J are TRBV29-1 and TRBJ1-3; perhaps TRBD1 as D (5 bases). Germline CDR1 is SQVTM and CDR2 is ANQGSEA. CDR3 length: 12 amino acids. V lost 4 bases to trimming and J lost 8 bases, with 12 bases between them. The CDR3 DNA reads TGCAGCGTTGGAGGAATGGGGCACACCATATATTTT. As protein: CSVGGMGHTIYF.